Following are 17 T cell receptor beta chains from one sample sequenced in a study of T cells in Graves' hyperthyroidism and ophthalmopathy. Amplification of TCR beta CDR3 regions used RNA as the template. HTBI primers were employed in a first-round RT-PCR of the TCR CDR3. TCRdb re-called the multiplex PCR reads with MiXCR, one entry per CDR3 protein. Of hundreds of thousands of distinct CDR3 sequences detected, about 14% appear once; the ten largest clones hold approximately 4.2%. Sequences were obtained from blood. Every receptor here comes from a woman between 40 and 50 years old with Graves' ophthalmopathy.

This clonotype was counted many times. The DNA of the CDR3 is TGTGCCAGCAGTGAATCCCGCCCGACAGGGGGCTACGAGCAGTACTTC. It codes for CASSESRPTGGYEQYF. The chain carries TRBV25-1 and TRBJ2-7; 9 bases agree with TRBD1. The junction had 7 bases not matched to a gene; V was cut back by 1 base and J by 3 bases. The CDR3 is made up of 16 amino acids. The V gene's germline CDR1 is MGHDK and CDR2 SYGVNS.

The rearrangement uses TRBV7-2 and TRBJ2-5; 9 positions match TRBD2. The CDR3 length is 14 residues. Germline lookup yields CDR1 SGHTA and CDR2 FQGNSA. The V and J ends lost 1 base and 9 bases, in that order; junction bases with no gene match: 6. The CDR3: CASSLGVAGVAQYF. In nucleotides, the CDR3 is TGTGCCAGCAGCTTAGGAGTAGCGGGAGTAGCCCAGTACTTC.

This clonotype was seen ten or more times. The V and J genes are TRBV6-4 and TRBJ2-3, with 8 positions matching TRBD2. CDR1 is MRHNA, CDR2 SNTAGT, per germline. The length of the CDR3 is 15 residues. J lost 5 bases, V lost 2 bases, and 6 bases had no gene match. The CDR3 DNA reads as TGTGCCAGCAGTGACGGGAGCGGGAGCGGAGATACGCAGTATTTT. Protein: CASSDGSGSGDTQYF.

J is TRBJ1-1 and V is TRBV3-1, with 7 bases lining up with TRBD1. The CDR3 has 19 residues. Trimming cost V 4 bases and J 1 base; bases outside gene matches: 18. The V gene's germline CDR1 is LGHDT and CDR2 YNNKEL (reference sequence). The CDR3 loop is CASSPPFFRDRDANTEAFF. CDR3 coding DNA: TGTGCCAGCAGCCCGCCATTCTTCCGCGACAGGGACGCGAACACTGAAGCTTTCTTT.

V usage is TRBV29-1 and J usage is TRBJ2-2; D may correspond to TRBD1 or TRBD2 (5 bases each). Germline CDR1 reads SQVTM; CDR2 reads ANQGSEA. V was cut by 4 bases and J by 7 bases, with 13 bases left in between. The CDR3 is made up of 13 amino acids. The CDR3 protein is CSVGEGLGGELFF. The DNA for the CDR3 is TGCAGCGTTGGAGAGGGGCTGGGCGGGGAGCTGTTTTTT.

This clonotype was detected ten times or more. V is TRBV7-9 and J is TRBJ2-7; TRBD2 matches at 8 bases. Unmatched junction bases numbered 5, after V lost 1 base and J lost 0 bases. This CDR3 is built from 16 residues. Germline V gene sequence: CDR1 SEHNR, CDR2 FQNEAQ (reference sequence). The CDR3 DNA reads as TGTGCCAGCAGCTTAGGGGCGGGAGGCTACTCCTACGAGCAGTACTTC. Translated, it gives CASSLGAGGYSYEQYF.

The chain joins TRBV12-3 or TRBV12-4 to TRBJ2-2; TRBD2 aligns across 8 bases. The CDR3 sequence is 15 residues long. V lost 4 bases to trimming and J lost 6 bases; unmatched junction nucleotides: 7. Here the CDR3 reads CASSSSGTRPGELFF. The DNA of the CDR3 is TGTGCCAGCAGTTCTTCCGGGACTAGACCCGGGGAGCTGTTTTTT.

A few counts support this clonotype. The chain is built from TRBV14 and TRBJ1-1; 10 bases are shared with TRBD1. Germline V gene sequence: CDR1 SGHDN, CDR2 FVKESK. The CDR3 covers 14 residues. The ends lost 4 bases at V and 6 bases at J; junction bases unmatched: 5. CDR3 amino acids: CASSPWTGGSEAFF. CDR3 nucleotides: TGTGCCAGCAGCCCCTGGACAGGGGGGTCTGAAGCTTTCTTT.

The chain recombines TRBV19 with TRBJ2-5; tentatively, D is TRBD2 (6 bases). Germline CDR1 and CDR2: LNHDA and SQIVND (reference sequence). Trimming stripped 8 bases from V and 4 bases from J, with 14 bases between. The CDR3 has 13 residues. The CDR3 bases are TGTGCCAGTGGAGGGGACGCGGGAGAGACCCAGTACTTC. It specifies CASGGDAGETQYF.

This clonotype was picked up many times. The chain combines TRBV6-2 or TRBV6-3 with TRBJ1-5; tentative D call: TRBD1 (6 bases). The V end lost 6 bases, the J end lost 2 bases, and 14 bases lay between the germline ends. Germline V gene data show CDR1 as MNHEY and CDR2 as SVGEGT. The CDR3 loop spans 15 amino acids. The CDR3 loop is CASSSRQVGNQPQHF. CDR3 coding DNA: TGTGCCAGCAGCTCCCGACAGGTGGGCAATCAGCCCCAGCATTTT.

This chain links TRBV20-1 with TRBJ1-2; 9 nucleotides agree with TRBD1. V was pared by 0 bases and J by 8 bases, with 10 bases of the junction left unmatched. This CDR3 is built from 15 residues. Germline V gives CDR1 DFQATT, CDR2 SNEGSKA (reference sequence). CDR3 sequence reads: CSARDSDRGFWGYTF. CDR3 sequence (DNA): TGCAGTGCTAGAGATTCGGACAGGGGATTTTGGGGCTACACCTTC.

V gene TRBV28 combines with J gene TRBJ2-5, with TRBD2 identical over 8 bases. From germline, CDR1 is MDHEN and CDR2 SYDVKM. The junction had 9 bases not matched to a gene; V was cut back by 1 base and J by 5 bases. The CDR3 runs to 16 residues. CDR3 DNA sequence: TGTGCCAGCAGTTTATTACGGCGGGAGGAGGATGAGACCCAGTACTTC. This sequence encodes CASSLLRREEDETQYF.

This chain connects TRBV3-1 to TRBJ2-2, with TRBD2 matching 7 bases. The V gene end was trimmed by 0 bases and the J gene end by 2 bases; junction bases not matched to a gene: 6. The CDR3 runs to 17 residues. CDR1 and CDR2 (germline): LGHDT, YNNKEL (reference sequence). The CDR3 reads CASSQEGLAANTGELFF. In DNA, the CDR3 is TGTGCCAGCAGCCAAGAAGGCCTAGCGGCCAACACCGGGGAGCTGTTTTTT.

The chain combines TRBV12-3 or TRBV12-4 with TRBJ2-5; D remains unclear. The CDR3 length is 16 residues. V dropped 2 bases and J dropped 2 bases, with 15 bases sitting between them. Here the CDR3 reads CASSLPWVGEQETQYF. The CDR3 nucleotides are TGTGCCAGCAGTTTACCCTGGGTTGGGGAACAAGAGACCCAGTACTTC.

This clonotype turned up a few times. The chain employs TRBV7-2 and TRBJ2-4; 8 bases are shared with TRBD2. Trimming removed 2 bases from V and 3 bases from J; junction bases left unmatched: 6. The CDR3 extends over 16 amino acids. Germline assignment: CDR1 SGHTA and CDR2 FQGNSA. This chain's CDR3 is CASSLSPSGYKNIQYF. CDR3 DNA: TGTGCCAGCAGCTTATCGCCTAGCGGGTACAAAAACATTCAGTACTTC. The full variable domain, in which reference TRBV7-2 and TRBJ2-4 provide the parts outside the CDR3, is GAGVSQSPSNKVTEKGKDVELRCDPISGHTALYWYRQSLGQGLEFLIYFQGNSAPDKSGLPSDRFSAERTGGSVSTLTIQRTQQEDSAVYLCASSLSPSGYKNIQYFGAGTRLSVL.

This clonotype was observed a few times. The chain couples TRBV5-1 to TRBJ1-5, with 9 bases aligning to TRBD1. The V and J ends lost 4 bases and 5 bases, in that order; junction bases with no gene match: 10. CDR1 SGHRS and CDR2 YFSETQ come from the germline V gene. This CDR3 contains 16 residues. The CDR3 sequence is CASSIDGTGQDQPQHF. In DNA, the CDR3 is TGCGCCAGCAGCATCGACGGGACAGGGCAGGATCAGCCCCAGCATTTT.

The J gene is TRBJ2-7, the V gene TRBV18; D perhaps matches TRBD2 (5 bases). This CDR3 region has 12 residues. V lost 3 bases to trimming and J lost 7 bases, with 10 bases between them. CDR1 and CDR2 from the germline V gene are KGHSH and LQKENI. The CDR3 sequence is CASSPRKREQYF. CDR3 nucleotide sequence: TGTGCCAGCTCACCCCGTAAGCGGGAGCAGTACTTC.